Below, 9 T cell receptor beta chains from the same sample are listed, as sequenced in a study of OX40 agonist ivuxolimab in advanced cancers. Profiled with immunoSEQ multiplex PCR; TCRdb holds only in-frame clones, not every one. The data contain 27,000 or so clones, about 86% of them singletons. The sequencing here drew on CD4+ or CD8+ T cells sorted from blood, taken in a trial of the OX40 agonist ivuxolimab. These receptors all stem from an adult with an advanced solid tumor such as melanoma, head and neck, liver or kidney cancer.

This sequence joins TRBV7-9 and TRBJ2-5; 11 bases line up with TRBD2. This CDR3 is built from 15 residues. The V segment lost 5 bases and the J segment 5 bases; nucleotides outside the gene matches: 7. Looked up from germline, CDR1 is SEHNR and CDR2 is FQNEAQ (reference sequence). CDR3 coding DNA: TGTGCCAGCAGCCCTCGACTAGCGGGAATTGAGACCCAGTACTTC. Encoded protein: CASSPRLAGIETQYF. Drawing the rest from reference TRBV7-9 and TRBJ2-5, the complete variable domain is DTGVSQNPRHKITKRGQNVTFRCDPISEHNRLYWYRQTLGQGPEFLTYFQNEAQLEKSRLLSDRFSAERPKGSFSTLEIQRTEQGDSAMYLCASSPRLAGIETQYFGPGTRLLVL.

The chain recombines TRBV27 with TRBJ2-1; D call uncertain. The length of the CDR3 is 14 residues. V was pared by 10 bases and J by 0 bases, with 13 bases between. In germline, CDR1 is MNHEY, CDR2 SMNVEV (reference sequence). CDR3 protein: CATRPQNSYNEQFF. The CDR3 DNA is TGTGCCACTAGGCCACAAAACTCCTACAATGAGCAGTTCTTC.

The chain recombines TRBV27 with TRBJ1-5; TRBD1 agrees at 9 bases. The ends lost 5 bases at V and 4 bases at J; junction bases unmatched: 6. CDR1 and CDR2 (germline): MNHEY, SMNVEV (reference sequence). CDR3 length: 15 amino acids. CDR3 sequence (DNA): TGTGCCAGCAGTATCACAGGGGGCGCGAATCAGCCCCAGCATTTT. Amino acid sequence: CASSITGGANQPQHF.

The rearrangement joins TRBV4-2 to TRBJ2-3, with D unresolved. The CDR3 is 16 residues long. Germline CDR1 reads LGHNA; CDR2 reads YNFKEQ. V lost 0 bases to trimming and J lost 0 bases, with 10 bases between them. The CDR3 DNA sequence: TGTGCCAGCAGCCAAGAGGCCTACTCTAGCACAGATACGCAGTATTTT. The encoded protein is CASSQEAYSSTDTQYF.

The chain employs TRBV28 and TRBJ2-3, with D perhaps TRBD1 (7 bases). This CDR3 has 15 residues. The V and J ends lost 3 bases and 4 bases respectively, with 14 bases between them. Germline V gives CDR1 MDHEN, CDR2 SYDVKM. CDR3 DNA sequence: TGTGCCAGCAGTTTCACCCCAGGGGGGCCAGATACGCAGTATTTT. This sequence encodes CASSFTPGGPDTQYF.

The CDR3 here is CASMSKFSTYEQYF. The CDR3 nucleotides are TGTGCCAGTATGTCAAAGTTCTCTACTTACGAGCAGTACTTC. This chain links TRBV19 with TRBJ2-7; D remains unclear. This CDR3 has 14 amino acids. Germline V CDR1 and CDR2: LNHDA, SQIVND (reference sequence). Trimming took off 7 bases at V and 4 bases at J, with 17 bases between the two ends.

This clone came up a few times. The chain recombines TRBV6-4 with TRBJ2-3, with a weak D call TRBD2 (6 bases). V lost 0 bases and J lost 0, with 10 bases in between. CDR3 length equals 16 residues. Germline CDR1 and CDR2: MRHNA and SNTAGT. The CDR3 DNA follows: TGTGCCAGCAGTGACTCGACTAGGTCTAGCACAGATACGCAGTATTTT. Protein: CASSDSTRSSTDTQYF.

This sequence joins TRBV7-9 and TRBJ1-1; no firm D call. V dropped 1 base and J dropped 5 bases, with 5 bases sitting between them. Germline assignment: CDR1 SEHNR and CDR2 FQNEAQ (reference sequence). The CDR3 loop spans 12 amino acids. The DNA of the CDR3 is TGTGCCAGCAGCTTAGGGGTGACTGAAGCTTTCTTT. Protein sequence: CASSLGVTEAFF.

The rearrangement joins TRBV12-5 to TRBJ2-7; D possibly corresponds to TRBD1 (6 bases). CDR3 length: 15 residues. Looked up from germline, CDR1 is LGHNT and CDR2 is FRNRAP. V lost 6 bases, J lost 0 bases, and 15 bases lay in between. The CDR3 reads CASGQGTLSSYEQYF. CDR3 DNA sequence: TGTGCTAGTGGCCAGGGGACACTTAGCTCCTACGAGCAGTACTTC.